Detailed here is one T cell receptor beta chain. Its cognate antigen is unknown. The source of the sample is a study of STAT5B mutations in CD4+ large granular lymphocyte leukemia. This CDR3 comprises 13 residues. Germline V gene sequence: CDR1 MNHEY, CDR2 SMNVEV (reference sequence). V lost 4 bases and J lost 10, with 11 bases in between. Authors' data handling: A productive frequency of 2.59 x 10-5 was the lowest detectable. Generated by immunoSEQ multiplex PCR, the TCRdb table keeps only in-frame clones and is missing some. D and trimming come from the DNA, and the V and J calls and clone size come from that table. The sample has roughly 40,000 clones, about four fifths seen once. Buffy coats from healthy blood donors served as controls. The study, taken as a whole, reports: Top patient clones used TRBV06 genes more often: 8/27 versus 2/35 in controls. Around 25% of private leukemic clonotypes occurred rarely in other patients' non-leukemic repertoires.

The receptor comes from a human donor in good health. Sample: CD4+ T cells from blood buffy coats. The rearrangement uses TRBV27 and TRBJ1-6; D possibly corresponds to TRBD1 (6 bases). CDR3 nucleotide sequence: TGTGCCAGCAGTTCGGGGGGCCGATCACCCCTCCACTTT. It translates to CASSSGGRSPLHF.